This T cell receptor (beta chain) came from a study of CD8+CD57+ T cells in acquired aplastic anemia. As for the study in general: Quantities of DNA derived from sorted CD4+ and CD8+ cells averaged 3.2 ug. Researchers reported that healthy donors averaged about 9.8 million reads for CD4+ cells. Overall study findings and caveats: Significant differences in CD8+ Simpson's diversity were not observed between patients and controls. Patients and controls shared roughly 31 CD8+ CDR3 sequences, highly expressed in patients.

Genomic DNA constituted the template upon which TCR beta VDJ and CDR3 profiling was performed. TCRdb re-analysed the reads in MiXCR, keeping a single row per CDR3 protein. The sample holds 350,000 to 450,000 distinct CDR3 sequences, 55% to 75% seen once. The CDR3 length is 16 residues. Germline V gene sequence: CDR1 SGHRS, CDR2 YFSETQ. This clonotype was recorded once. Antigen: not known. An end of the junction does not agree with germline; a read error may underlie this. Sequenced material: sorted CD4+, CD8+, or CD8+CD57+ T cells (not recorded which) from PBMCs. V gene TRBV5-1 combines with J gene TRBJ2-7, with TRBD1 matching 7 bases. The clonotype originates from a human donor in good health, serving as a control. CDR3 nucleotides: TGTGCCAGCAGCTTTGGGACAGAGACGCACCTATACGAGCAGTACTTC. Amino acids: CASSFGTETHLYEQYF.